The 29 T cell receptor beta chains listed next were all sequenced from one sample in a study of quantifying T cell responses using KT2 cells. Study summary: Reverse transcription used primers in the TCR alpha and beta constant regions.

The cDNA 3' end received a ligated oligonucleotide with a UMI. First-round PCR used approximately 4 cycles and beta primers RC1.1 and RC1.2 covering TRBC1 and TRBC2. TCRdb re-called the UMI-ligation and nested PCR reads through MiXCR, storing one row per CDR3 protein. Of 25,000 to 35,000 distinct CDR3 sequences listed, around 10% are singletons. What was sequenced was PBMCs spiked with cells of the T cell clone KT2. Receptors were obtained from a human donor.

This clonotype has more than one count but fewer than ten. The chain carries TRBV27 and TRBJ1-1, with a possible D match to TRBD1 (5 bases). V lost 4 bases and J 1 base, leaving 16 bases between the germline ends. This CDR3 is built from 16 residues. Germline V gives CDR1 MNHEY, CDR2 SMNVEV (reference sequence). In DNA form, the CDR3 reads TGTGCCAGCAGTTCCATTAAGGGGTTGAGGAACACTGAAGCTTTCTTT. Translated: CASSSIKGLRNTEAFF.

This chain connects TRBV30 to TRBJ2-6; D call uncertain. The V gene lost 5 bases and the J gene lost 2 bases, with 19 bases spanning the gap. Per the germline V gene, CDR1 is GTSNPN and CDR2 is SVGIG (reference sequence). The CDR3 totals 17 residues. In DNA, the CDR3 is TGTGCCTGGGCCGTCCCACGTTACTCGACTGGGGCCAACGTCCTGACTTTC. Translating gives CAWAVPRYSTGANVLTF.

This chain connects TRBV6-5 to TRBJ1-2; D gene ambiguous. This CDR3 contains 12 residues. The ends were cut back, 7 bases at V and 2 bases at J, with 8 bases in the middle. Germline V CDR1 and CDR2: MNHEY, SVGAGI. The CDR3 sequence is CASKTQNYGYTF. In DNA, the CDR3 is TGTGCCAGCAAAACACAGAACTATGGCTACACCTTC.

The chain couples TRBV20-1 to TRBJ2-5; possibly TRBD1 for D (6 bases). There are 14 residues in the CDR3. The ends were cut back, 2 bases at V and 1 base at J, with 11 bases in the middle. From germline, CDR1 is DFQATT and CDR2 SNEGSKA (reference sequence). The CDR3 DNA follows: TGCAGTGCTAGAATAAGGGGGTCCCAAGAGACCCAGTACTTC. Translating it yields CSARIRGSQETQYF.

The chain couples TRBV7-2 to TRBJ1-3, with 8 bases matching TRBD1. Germline CDR1 and CDR2: SGHTA and FQGNSA. This CDR3 is 16 amino acids long. V trimming: 5 bases; J trimming: 4 bases; junction bases outside the gene matches: 10. The CDR3 is CASSNRGQVAGNTIYF. In DNA form, the CDR3 reads TGTGCCAGCAGCAACCGGGGACAGGTGGCCGGAAACACCATATATTTT.

This clonotype was observed a handful of times. This chain uses TRBV20-1 with TRBJ2-5; TRBD2 is a possible D gene (5 bases). This CDR3 region has 13 residues. V lost 6 bases, J lost 2 bases, and 13 bases lay in between. Germline CDR1 reads DFQATT; CDR2 reads SNEGSKA (reference sequence). CDR3 residues: CSAPDGKQETQYF. The CDR3 DNA is TGCAGTGCACCGGACGGGAAACAAGAGACCCAGTACTTC.

The gene calls are TRBV9 and TRBJ2-6; no definite D call. The V gene lost 4 bases and the J gene lost 0 bases, with 11 bases spanning the gap. Germline CDR1 is SGDLS and CDR2 is YYNGEE. The CDR3 has 16 amino acids. Here the CDR3 reads CASSLSQSSGANVLTF. DNA of the CDR3: TGTGCCAGCAGCTTATCCCAGAGCTCTGGGGCCAACGTCCTGACTTTC.

This clonotype was seen more than once but under ten times. The chain couples TRBV15 to TRBJ2-1, with 7 bases fitting TRBD1. After removal of 3 bases from V and 6 bases from J, the junction contained 11 bases not matched to a gene. The CDR3 is 16 residues long. Germline lookup yields CDR1 LNHNV and CDR2 YYDKDF (reference sequence). The CDR3 sequence is CATSSRMRGQGNEQFF. In DNA form, the CDR3 reads TGTGCCACCAGCAGTCGGATGAGGGGGCAAGGCAATGAGCAGTTCTTC.

At least ten counts were recorded for this clonotype. The rearrangement joins TRBV5-6 to TRBJ2-1; D unresolved. CDR3 length: 13 amino acids. CDR1 is SGHDT, CDR2 YYEEEE, per germline. V was clipped by 6 bases and J by 1 base, with 8 bases between them. The CDR3, as DNA: TGTGCCAGCACCCGTGGATCCTACAATGAGCAGTTCTTC. Amino acid sequence: CASTRGSYNEQFF.

The table lists this clonotype with many counts. The gene calls are TRBV20-1 and TRBJ2-7; D not certain. V was cut by 1 base and J by 0 bases, with 7 bases left in between. This CDR3 has 13 amino acids. Germline lookup yields CDR1 DFQATT and CDR2 SNEGSKA (reference sequence). Here the CDR3 reads CSARARRSYEQYF. For the CDR3, the DNA is TGCAGTGCTAGAGCTCGACGCTCCTACGAGCAGTACTTC.

This clonotype was detected many times. The rearrangement links TRBV6-2 or TRBV6-3 to TRBJ2-7; TRBD1 matches at 9 bases. V shed 2 bases, J shed 1 base, and the junction held 9 bases outside the gene matches. The CDR3 contains 17 residues. Germline V gives CDR1 MNHEY, CDR2 SVGEGT. Written as DNA, the CDR3 is TGTGCCAGCAGTTACGAGAATTTCGGGACAGGGTCCTACGAGCAGTACTTC. Translated: CASSYENFGTGSYEQYF.

This clonotype was recorded a few times. V is TRBV2 and J is TRBJ1-4, with 7 bases lining up with TRBD1. V gave up 8 bases and J gave up 6 bases; unmatched junction bases: 18. The CDR3 runs to 17 residues. Germline lookup yields CDR1 SNHLY and CDR2 FYNNEI. Written as DNA, the CDR3 is TGTGCCAGCCGCGTCCCGACGCCGGGGACAGCTGATGAAAAACTGTTTTTT. Translating it yields CASRVPTPGTADEKLFF.

This clonotype was seen many times. The chain joins TRBV3-1 to TRBJ1-2; D call uncertain. CDR3 length: 12 residues. Between the trimmed V and J ends, which lost 5 bases and 5 bases, there was a span of 9 bases. Germline loops: CDR1 LGHDT, CDR2 YNNKEL (reference sequence). The CDR3 DNA is TGTGCCAGCAGCAAGTCCCTATATGGCTACACCTTC. Amino acid sequence: CASSKSLYGYTF.

The V call is TRBV19, the J call TRBJ1-1; TRBD1 might be the D (5 bases). Between the trimmed V and J ends, which lost 5 bases and 4 bases, there was a span of 14 bases. Per germline, CDR1 LNHDA and CDR2 SQIVND (reference sequence). There are 14 residues in the CDR3. For the CDR3, the DNA is TGTGCCAGTAGTGCGGGACCCGAGGCCACTGAAGCTTTCTTT. As protein: CASSAGPEATEAFF.

This clonotype was found many times. The rearrangement joins TRBV11-2 to TRBJ2-5; TRBD2 might be the D (7 bases). V lost 1 base and J 4 bases, leaving 16 bases between the germline ends. CDR1 SGHAT and CDR2 FQNNGV come from the germline V gene. The CDR3 covers 16 residues. CDR3 sequence: CASSLGTRGAGETQYF. DNA for the CDR3: TGTGCCAGCAGCTTAGGCACCCGGGGGGCCGGAGAGACCCAGTACTTC.

This clonotype was detected ten times or more. V is TRBV6-2 or TRBV6-3 and J is TRBJ2-1; possible D gene TRBD2, 6 bases. CDR3 length equals 12 residues. CDR1 MNHEY and CDR2 SVGEGT come from the germline V gene. The V and J ends lost 2 bases and 12 bases respectively, with 11 bases between them. The CDR3 protein is CASSYQAGGQFF. CDR3 in DNA: TGTGCCAGCAGTTACCAGGCCGGGGGGCAGTTCTTC.

The gene calls are TRBV6-1 and TRBJ2-3; weak D call: TRBD1 (7 bases). V was clipped by 4 bases and J by 5 bases, with 10 bases between them. The CDR3 contains 13 residues. Germline V gene sequence: CDR1 MNHNS, CDR2 SASEGT. Here the CDR3 reads CASSVQGGDTQYF. CDR3 in DNA: TGTGCCAGCAGTGTTCAGGGGGGAGATACGCAGTATTTT.

This clonotype was seen more than once but under ten times. This chain's CDR3 is CSARDWGSSEGADTQYF. The CDR3 coding sequence is TGCAGTGCTAGAGATTGGGGTTCTAGCGAGGGGGCAGATACGCAGTATTTT. The chain links TRBV20-1 to TRBJ2-3; D is perhaps TRBD1 or TRBD2 (6 bases each). CDR1 is DFQATT and CDR2 is SNEGSKA in the germline V gene (reference sequence). The CDR3 runs to 17 residues. V lost 0 bases and J lost 4, with 20 bases in between.

There are a few counts of this clonotype. The chain combines TRBV19 with TRBJ2-7; 8 bases map to TRBD2. The germline CDR1 and CDR2 sequences are LNHDA and SQIVND (reference sequence). The junction had 6 bases not matched to a gene; V was cut back by 7 bases and J by 7 bases. The CDR3 length is 12 residues. The CDR3 loop reads CASISGSQEQYF. The CDR3 nucleotides read TGTGCCAGTATCAGCGGGAGTCAAGAGCAGTACTTC.

At least ten counts were recorded for this clonotype. The chain recombines TRBV3-1 with TRBJ2-3; the D is unclear. V lost 0 bases and J 6 bases, leaving 16 bases between the germline ends. Germline V gives CDR1 LGHDT, CDR2 YNNKEL (reference sequence). This CDR3 comprises 16 residues. The CDR3 DNA reads TGTGCCAGCAGCCAAGAACGGGTAGATCTTCGGGATACGCAGTATTTT. This sequence encodes CASSQERVDLRDTQYF.

This clonotype was detected ten times or more. V is TRBV6-2 or TRBV6-3 and J is TRBJ2-4; the D call may be TRBD1 or TRBD2 (5 bases each). V was pared by 2 bases and J by 1 base, with 12 bases between. The CDR3 is 16 amino acids. The V gene's germline CDR1 is MNHEY and CDR2 SVGEGT. The CDR3 spells CASSYGAGRAKNIQYF. The CDR3 nucleotides read TGTGCCAGCAGTTACGGGGCGGGCCGGGCCAAAAACATTCAGTACTTC.

This clonotype was found many times. The chain combines TRBV28 with TRBJ1-5; 7 positions agree with TRBD1. Germline loops: CDR1 MDHEN, CDR2 SYDVKM. Trimming cost V 2 bases and J 5 bases; bases outside gene matches: 6. The CDR3 is 15 residues long. The CDR3 reads CASSLTTGTDQPQHF. In DNA form, the CDR3 reads TGTGCCAGCAGTTTAACGACAGGGACTGATCAGCCCCAGCATTTT. The full variable domain, in which reference TRBV28 and TRBJ1-5 provide the parts outside the CDR3, is DVKVTQSSRYLVKRTGEKVFLECVQDMDHENMFWYRQDPGLGLRLIYFSYDVKMKEKGDIPEGYSVSREKKERFSLILESASTNQTSMYLCASSLTTGTDQPQHFGDGTRLSIL.

The chain carries TRBV27 and TRBJ1-1; maybe TRBD1 (5 bases). CDR1 and CDR2 from the germline V gene are MNHEY and SMNVEV (reference sequence). The CDR3 runs to 13 residues. V gave up 8 bases and J gave up 6 bases, with 16 bases separating them. The CDR3 sequence: CASFVQATSEAFF. The CDR3 bases are TGTGCCAGCTTCGTACAGGCCACCTCTGAAGCTTTCTTT.

This clonotype was recorded a few times. This chain connects TRBV18 to TRBJ2-3; the D gene is possibly TRBD1 (5 bases). This CDR3 has 17 amino acids. V lost 6 bases to trimming and J lost 0 bases, with 19 bases between them. Germline assignment: CDR1 KGHSH and CDR2 LQKENI. The CDR3 DNA follows: TGTGCCAGCTCCTACATCTTGGGGCTTTCTAGCACAGATACGCAGTATTTT. It translates to CASSYILGLSSTDTQYF.

The genes are TRBV14 and TRBJ2-1; 8 bases map to TRBD1. The CDR3 is made up of 17 amino acids. Germline V gene lookup returns CDR1 SGHDN and CDR2 FVKESK. Losses at the gene ends were 2 bases for V and 4 bases for J; bases not matched to a gene: 10. CDR3 in DNA: TGTGCCAGCAGCCAAATGAAGCAGGGGGCATCATACAATGAGCAGTTCTTC. Translation: CASSQMKQGASYNEQFF.

This clonotype was seen only a few times. The CDR3 DNA is TGTGCCAGCAGCAACACCGATTACAATGAGCAGTTCTTC. Its translation: CASSNTDYNEQFF. V is TRBV6-1 and J is TRBJ2-1; D gene unclear. The V gene lost 6 bases and the J gene lost 4 bases, with 10 bases spanning the gap. Germline CDR1 is MNHNS and CDR2 is SASEGT. There are 13 residues in the CDR3.

This clonotype was seen more than once but under ten times. The chain uses TRBV29-1 and TRBJ2-7, with D perhaps TRBD1 or TRBD2 (5 bases each). This CDR3 comprises 14 residues. Germline V CDR1 and CDR2: SQVTM, ANQGSEA. Between the trimmed V and J ends, which lost 6 bases and 2 bases, there was a span of 17 bases. In nucleotides, the CDR3 is TGCAGCGTCCCCCCGGGACGAGAAGCCTACGAGCAGTACTTC. Its protein product is CSVPPGREAYEQYF.

This clonotype was observed a handful of times. The J gene is TRBJ1-4, the V gene TRBV18; tentatively, D is TRBD1 (5 bases). V lost 6 bases, J lost 8 bases, and 19 bases lay in between. Germline V gives CDR1 KGHSH, CDR2 LQKENI. The CDR3 is 15 residues long. The CDR3 DNA follows: TGTGCCAGCTCCCAGGTCGTAGGGACTTCGGAAAAACTGTTTTTT. Residues: CASSQVVGTSEKLFF.

This clonotype was seen a handful of times. The rearrangement uses TRBV4-1 and TRBJ1-1, with TRBD1 identical over 8 bases. V trimming: 2 bases; J trimming: 3 bases; junction bases outside the gene matches: 5. Per germline, CDR1 MGHRA and CDR2 YSYEKL. The CDR3 contains 15 residues. The CDR3 protein is CASSQNRGRDTEAFF. In DNA form, the CDR3 reads TGCGCCAGCAGCCAAAACAGGGGGAGGGACACTGAAGCTTTCTTT.